These 30 T cell receptor beta chains were all obtained from the same sample, sequenced in a study of blood T cells in healthy people across ages. A second PCR, run for about 7 to 11 cycles, used a sample-barcoded 5' primer plus a J-beta primer mix. Via MiXCR, TCRdb re-called the 5' RACE reads, giving one row per CDR3 protein. The top ten clones hold over 9% of a sample with roughly 1,500,000 distinct CDR3 sequences, almost 35% of them seen once. Sequencing was done on a sample of blood. All receptors derive from a woman between 25 and 40 years old in good health.

This clonotype was detected only a few times. The chain is built from TRBV20-1 and TRBJ2-1, with D possibly TRBD1 on 6 matching bases. V was trimmed by 0 bases and J by 7 bases, leaving 13 bases between them. Germline CDR1 reads DFQATT; CDR2 reads SNEGSKA (reference sequence). The CDR3 is 14 residues long. In DNA, the CDR3 is TGCAGTGCTAGAGATGCCCAGGGGTCGAATGAGCAGTTCTTC. It translates to CSARDAQGSNEQFF.

This rearrangement joins TRBV27 to TRBJ1-5; D is unresolved. V lost 2 bases and J 2 bases, leaving 13 bases between the germline ends. Germline assignment: CDR1 MNHEY and CDR2 SMNVEV (reference sequence). The CDR3 runs to 16 residues. CDR3: CASSLSFVGGNQPQHF. Written as DNA, the CDR3 is TGTGCCAGCAGTTTAAGTTTCGTCGGGGGCAATCAGCCCCAGCATTTT.

Many counts were recorded for this clonotype. This chain links TRBV4-1 with TRBJ1-2, with 8 bases identical to TRBD1. With V trimmed by 0 bases and J by 5 bases, 5 bases remained unmatched. This CDR3 contains 15 residues. The germline V gene has CDR1 MGHRA and CDR2 YSYEKL. The CDR3 spells CASSQDRGTGYGYTF. As DNA, the CDR3 is TGCGCCAGCAGCCAAGATCGGGGGACAGGATATGGCTACACCTTC.

This clonotype was seen a handful of times. The CDR3 region has the DNA TGTGCCTGGACCATCTCTGGGGCCAACGTCCTGACTTTC. Its translation: CAWTISGANVLTF. The rearrangement uses TRBV30 and TRBJ2-6; D gene unclear. The germline V gene has CDR1 GTSNPN and CDR2 SVGIG (reference sequence). The CDR3 has 13 amino acids. V lost 4 bases and J lost 0, with 4 bases in between.

In its sample, this clonotype was seen many times. The genes are TRBV7-6 and TRBJ2-1; 7 bases agree with TRBD2. V gave up 2 bases and J gave up 3 bases; unmatched junction bases: 7. The germline CDR1 and CDR2 sequences are SGHVS and FNYEAQ. The CDR3 covers 16 residues. The CDR3 bases are TGTGCCAGCAGCTTACAAGCGGGGACCTACTACAATGAGCAGTTCTTC. It is translated as CASSLQAGTYYNEQFF.

The rearrangement links TRBV20-1 to TRBJ1-1; a possible D gene is TRBD1 (6 bases). CDR1 is DFQATT, CDR2 SNEGSKA, per germline (reference sequence). V was shortened by 4 bases and J by 1 base, with 10 bases between the two germline ends. CDR3 size: 13 residues. The chain's CDR3 is CSATGTKNTEAFF. Here the CDR3 DNA reads TGCAGTGCTACCGGGACAAAGAACACTGAAGCTTTCTTT.

The chain links TRBV10-1 to TRBJ2-1; D may be TRBD1 (5 bases). V was trimmed by 7 bases and J by 5 bases, leaving 12 bases between them. Germline V lookup: CDR1 WNHNN, CDR2 SYGVQD (reference sequence). The CDR3 loop spans 13 amino acids. The CDR3 coding sequence is TGCGCCAGCAACAACGGACACGACAATGAGCAGTTCTTC. Translating gives CASNNGHDNEQFF.

In its sample, this clonotype was seen a few times. The chain has TRBV3-1 and TRBJ2-5, with TRBD2 as a possible D gene (6 bases). Germline V gene sequence: CDR1 LGHDT, CDR2 YNNKEL (reference sequence). CDR3 size: 14 residues. V was shortened by 4 bases and J by 5 bases, with 14 bases between the two germline ends. CDR3 residues: CASSPYRGIETQYF. CDR3 coding DNA: TGTGCCAGCAGCCCCTACCGGGGGATCGAGACCCAGTACTTC.

The chain has TRBV5-4 and TRBJ1-1, with D perhaps matching TRBD1 (6 bases). This CDR3 has 14 residues. The ends were cut back, 0 bases at V and 7 bases at J, with 13 bases in the middle. Germline assignment: CDR1 SGHNT and CDR2 YYREEE (reference sequence). In nucleotides, the CDR3 is TGTGCCAGCAGCTTGGAGCAGGGGAGGAGTGAAGCTTTCTTT. It codes for CASSLEQGRSEAFF.

V is TRBV28 and J is TRBJ2-5; D might be TRBD2 (5 bases). CDR3 size: 15 residues. V was clipped by 5 bases and J by 3 bases, with 16 bases between them. Germline lookup yields CDR1 MDHEN and CDR2 SYDVKM. The CDR3 sequence: CASSPRPGFEETQYF. CDR3 coding DNA: TGTGCCAGCAGTCCCCGTCCGGGATTCGAAGAGACCCAGTACTTC.

The rearrangement uses TRBV29-1 and TRBJ2-7; 12 positions match TRBD1. The CDR3 is 13 amino acids. The germline CDR1 and CDR2 sequences are SQVTM and ANQGSEA. After removal of 3 bases from V and 6 bases from J, the junction contained 3 bases not matched to a gene. The CDR3 DNA follows: TGCAGCGTTGAGGGGACAGGGGGCGCCGAGCAGTACTTC. This codes for CSVEGTGGAEQYF.

V usage is TRBV6-6 and J usage is TRBJ1-6; D not certain. Germline V gene lookup returns CDR1 MNHNY and CDR2 SVGAGI (reference sequence). The CDR3 contains 12 residues. V was pared by 5 bases and J by 17 bases, with 16 bases between. The CDR3 DNA is TGTGCCAGCAGTCCCCGAGCTGTCCGAATCCACTTT. Translated: CASSPRAVRIHF.

The chain joins TRBV9 to TRBJ1-5; tentative D call: TRBD1 (6 bases). CDR3 length: 13 amino acids. With 3 bases removed from V and 7 bases from J, the gap between germline ends came to 11 bases. Germline V gene lookup returns CDR1 SGDLS and CDR2 YYNGEE. The CDR3 loop reads CASSEGGEQPQHF. CDR3 nucleotide sequence: TGTGCCAGCAGCGAAGGGGGGGAGCAGCCCCAGCATTTT.

This clonotype was observed a few times. The genes are TRBV6-5 and TRBJ1-1; D is uncertain. Trimming removed 0 bases at V and 2 bases at J, with 7 bases between. Germline values: CDR1 MNHEY, CDR2 SVGAGI. The CDR3 has 14 amino acids. This CDR3 is CASSYSSQNTEAFF. The CDR3 DNA follows: TGTGCCAGCAGTTACTCCTCCCAAAACACTGAAGCTTTCTTT.

This chain's CDR3 is CASSVQSSHYEQYF. The CDR3 region has the DNA TGTGCCAGCAGTGTACAGAGCTCCCACTACGAGCAGTACTTC. The chain combines TRBV27 with TRBJ2-7, with unresolved D. Trimming removed 5 bases from V and 3 bases from J, with 14 bases in between. The germline CDR1 and CDR2 sequences are MNHEY and SMNVEV (reference sequence). This CDR3 contains 14 residues.

A word on this clonotype: The junction does not match germline at one end; this may be a read error. The chain carries TRBV27 and TRBJ1-2; TRBD1 is a possible D gene (5 bases). Germline V gene data show CDR1 as MNHEY and CDR2 as SMNVEV (reference sequence). The CDR3 runs 11 residues. CDR3: CASGRDYGCTF. CDR3 bases: TGTGCCAGCGGACGGGACTACGGCTGCACCTTC.

This clonotype has just a few counts. The CDR3 reads CASSVAPMMGEEQYF. CDR3 DNA sequence: TGTGCCAGCAGCGTAGCACCCATGATGGGGGAAGAGCAGTACTTC. J is TRBJ2-7 and V is TRBV9; D possibly matches TRBD1 or TRBD2 (5 bases each). Germline-derived CDR1 and CDR2 are SGDLS and YYNGEE. The CDR3 totals 15 residues. V lost 0 bases to trimming and J lost 7 bases, with 17 bases between them.

The genes are TRBV5-1 and TRBJ2-7; a weak D match, TRBD1 (5 bases). Germline V gene data show CDR1 as SGHRS and CDR2 as YFSETQ. V lost 3 bases and J 0 bases, leaving 16 bases between the germline ends. The CDR3 has 16 residues. DNA for the CDR3: TGCGCCAGCAGCTCGACAGATACGGACATCTCCTACGAGCAGTACTTC. Translation gives CASSSTDTDISYEQYF.

The chain couples TRBV7-6 to TRBJ2-3, with TRBD2 matching over 8 bases. The V gene's germline CDR1 is SGHVS and CDR2 FNYEAQ. The V and J ends lost 1 base and 0 bases, in that order; junction bases with no gene match: 9. This CDR3 region has 18 residues. DNA for the CDR3: TGTGCCAGCAGCTTAGTTAGTCTAAGCGGGGGAAGCACAGATACGCAGTATTTT. Protein: CASSLVSLSGGSTDTQYF.

This clonotype appeared a few times. The rearrangement links TRBV7-2 to TRBJ1-6, with D hard to call. The CDR3 is made up of 16 amino acids. CDR1 is SGHTA, CDR2 FQGNSA, per germline. V gave up 3 bases and J gave up 7 bases, with 16 bases separating them. The CDR3, as DNA: TGTGCCAGCAGCTTGTTGGCTCAGGTGCCCAATTCACCCCTCCACTTT. Translation: CASSLLAQVPNSPLHF. The full variable domain, completed using reference TRBV7-2 and TRBJ1-6, is GAGVSQSPSNKVTEKGKDVELRCDPISGHTALYWYRQSLGQGLEFLIYFQGNSAPDKSGLPSDRFSAERTGGSVSTLTIQRTQQEDSAVYLCASSLLAQVPNSPLHFGNGTRLTVT.

V and J are TRBV30 and TRBJ1-4, with TRBD1 matching 7 bases. The CDR3 has 14 residues. Unmatched junction bases numbered 5, after V lost 3 bases and J lost 4 bases. Germline lookup yields CDR1 GTSNPN and CDR2 SVGIG (reference sequence). The CDR3 reads CAWRGQTLNEKLFF. DNA of the CDR3: TGTGCCTGGAGGGGACAGACACTTAATGAAAAACTGTTTTTT.

The V gene is TRBV7-3, the J gene TRBJ2-3; D might be TRBD2 (7 bases). The length of the CDR3 is 13 residues. Germline V gives CDR1 SGHTA, CDR2 FQGTGA. The V end was cut by 4 bases, the J end by 5 bases, with 10 bases between. The CDR3 region is CASSSGGQDTQYF. Written as DNA, the CDR3 is TGTGCCAGCAGCTCCGGGGGGCAAGATACGCAGTATTTT. The variable domain in full, with the rest retrieved from reference TRBV7-3 and TRBJ2-3, is GAGVSQTPSNKVTEKGKYVELRCDPISGHTALYWYRQSLGQGPEFLIYFQGTGAADDSGLPNDRFFAVRPEGSVSTLKIQRTERGDSAVYLCASSSGGQDTQYFGPGTRLTVL.

There are a few counts of this clonotype. This chain joins TRBV5-1 and TRBJ2-4; 7 bases match TRBD1. Germline CDR1 SGHRS, CDR2 YFSETQ. After removal of 0 bases from V and 13 bases from J, the junction contained 16 bases not matched to a gene. The CDR3 totals 16 residues. The CDR3 sequence: CASSLAEAGGIGEQYF. Written as DNA, the CDR3 is TGCGCCAGCAGCTTGGCCGAGGCAGGGGGTATAGGGGAGCAGTACTTC.

The chain employs TRBV2 and TRBJ2-1, with TRBD2 matching 10 bases. CDR3 length: 16 amino acids. V shed 5 bases, J shed 3 bases, and the junction held 7 bases outside the gene matches. Germline CDR1 reads SNHLY; CDR2 reads FYNNEI. Written as DNA, the CDR3 is TGTGCCAGCAGTCCCTCTAGCGGGGGTGGCTACAATGAGCAGTTCTTC. Protein: CASSPSSGGGYNEQFF.

J is TRBJ2-7 and V is TRBV6-1; tentatively, D is TRBD1 or TRBD2 (5 bases each). The CDR3 covers 14 residues. CDR1 is MNHNS, CDR2 SASEGT, per germline. V shed 7 bases and J shed 2 bases, with 15 bases lying between them. The CDR3 DNA reads as TGTGCCAGCATCACGGGACGAGCGACCTACGAGCAGTACTTC. This encodes CASITGRATYEQYF.

This chain links TRBV15 with TRBJ1-5, with D maybe TRBD1 (5 bases). V shed 6 bases and J shed 2 bases, with 14 bases lying between them. CDR1 is LNHNV, CDR2 YYDKDF, per germline (reference sequence). The CDR3 is 15 residues long. The CDR3 loop is CATSTNRLGNQPQHF. The CDR3 DNA follows: TGTGCCACCAGTACGAACAGGCTTGGCAATCAGCCCCAGCATTTT.

This clonotype came up a few times. The CDR3 nucleotides read TGTGCCAGCAGTTACAGCGCAGGAGAGACCCAGTACTTC. It translates to CASSYSAGETQYF. The V gene is TRBV6-6, the J gene TRBJ2-5, with D uncertain. The germline gives CDR1 MNHNY, CDR2 SVGAGI (reference sequence). V lost 2 bases and J 4 bases, leaving 8 bases between the germline ends. The CDR3 has 13 residues.

The sample holds a few counts of this clonotype. The chain uses TRBV4-1 and TRBJ2-3, with TRBD2 matching over 14 bases. Per the germline V gene, CDR1 is MGHRA and CDR2 is YSYEKL. The CDR3 spans 17 residues. V trimming: 0 bases; J trimming: 4 bases; junction bases outside the gene matches: 3. The CDR3 loop is CASSQETSGGVADTQYF. In DNA, the CDR3 is TGCGCCAGCAGCCAAGAGACTAGCGGGGGGGTGGCAGATACGCAGTATTTT.

To note about this clonotype: At one boundary the junction diverges from the germline segment, which might be a read error. This rearrangement joins TRBV3-1 to TRBJ2-7; 7 bases line up with TRBD1. CDR1 and CDR2 from the germline V gene are LGHDT and YNNKEL (reference sequence). This CDR3 comprises 14 residues. The CDR3 nucleotides read TGTGCCAGCAGCACGGGACAGCCACCCTACGAGCGGTACTTC. Protein product: CASSTGQPPYERYF.

CDR3 coding DNA: TGTGCAAGTCGCTTCGACAGCTATAGCGGGGCAGGAGATGAGCAGTTCTTC. It yields the protein CASRFDSYSGAGDEQFF. The genes are TRBV12-2 and TRBJ2-1. TRBV12-2 constitutes a pseudogene. The CDR3 has 17 amino acids.